The 22 T cell receptor beta chains below all came from one sample that was sequenced in a study of human T cells and chemical hapten exposure. Unfractionated whole blood was the source of the extracted total RNA. Unique molecular identifiers were linked by the library to individual cDNA molecules. TCRdb used MiXCR to reprocess the reads, holding one entry per CDR3 protein. The table has 95,000 to 150,000 distinct CDR3 sequences, 8.5% seen once. The sequencing sample was made of whole blood. The receptors were sampled from a human donor in good health. Some clones in this sample may be carry-over from other donors' samples.

This clonotype was detected a few times. The chain links TRBV20-1 to TRBJ2-3; no reliable D call. CDR3 length: 15 amino acids. Germline values: CDR1 DFQATT, CDR2 SNEGSKA (reference sequence). Deletions cut 0 bases from V and 4 bases from J, with 14 bases between. The CDR3 DNA is TGCAGTGCTAGAGATTGGAACGGCCGGGCAGATACGCAGTATTTT. Residues: CSARDWNGRADTQYF.

CDR3 nucleotides: TGTGCCAGCAGTCCTACTAGCGGGATCGAGCAGTACTTC. Its protein is CASSPTSGIEQYF. V usage is TRBV27 and J usage is TRBJ2-7, with 10 positions matching TRBD2. Looked up from germline, CDR1 is MNHEY and CDR2 is SMNVEV (reference sequence). The CDR3 has 13 amino acids. J gave up 6 bases and V 5 bases, and 4 bases lay outside the gene matches.

This rearrangement joins TRBV10-1 to TRBJ2-5; D unclear. V shed 0 bases and J shed 1 base, with 3 bases lying between them. Germline V gene data show CDR1 as WNHNN and CDR2 as SYGVQD (reference sequence). The length of the CDR3 is 13 residues. CDR3 loop: CASSESFQETQYF. The CDR3 nucleotides read TGCGCCAGCAGTGAGTCTTTCCAAGAGACCCAGTACTTC.

The sample holds a few counts of this clonotype. The chain combines TRBV12-5 with TRBJ2-3; possibly TRBD1 for D (6 bases). V shed 5 bases and J shed 0 bases, with 15 bases lying between them. Germline assignment: CDR1 LGHNT and CDR2 FRNRAP. The CDR3 sequence is 16 residues long. The CDR3 protein is CASGQGTLASTDTQYF. For the CDR3, the DNA is TGTGCTAGTGGTCAAGGGACACTCGCTAGCACAGATACGCAGTATTTT.

Many counts were recorded for this clonotype. The V and J genes are TRBV2 and TRBJ1-4, with 9 bases aligning to TRBD1. Germline CDR1 SNHLY, CDR2 FYNNEI. There are 14 residues in the CDR3. The J segment lost 5 bases and the V segment lost 6 bases, leaving 4 bases of the junction unmatched. The chain's CDR3 is CASSTGQGNEKLFF. CDR3 sequence (DNA): TGTGCCAGCAGCACGGGACAGGGAAATGAAAAACTGTTTTTT.

There are many counts of this clonotype. J is TRBJ1-1 and V is TRBV29-1; no clear D. CDR1 SQVTM and CDR2 ANQGSEA come from the germline V gene. The V gene lost 6 bases and the J gene lost 7 bases, with 12 bases spanning the gap. The CDR3 spans 11 residues. Written as DNA, the CDR3 is TGCAGCGTGAGAGAGGGTATTGAAGCTTTCTTT. Protein sequence: CSVREGIEAFF. Full variable domain (missing parts from reference TRBV29-1 and TRBJ1-1): SAVISQKPSRDICQRGTSLTIQCQVDSQVTMMFWYRQQPGQSLTLIATANQGSEATYESGFVIDKFPISRPNLTFSTLTVSNMSPEDSSIYLCSVREGIEAFFGQGTRLTVV.

This clonotype has a count of ten or more. DNA of the CDR3: TGTGCCAGCAGCCCTCTCCAGGGGGAGAGCGATGAGCAGTTCTTC. Its protein product is CASSPLQGESDEQFF. This rearrangement joins TRBV11-3 to TRBJ2-1, with 7 bases aligning to TRBD1. The CDR3 sequence is 15 residues long. Germline CDR1 SGHNT, CDR2 YENEEA. The V gene end was trimmed by 5 bases and the J gene end by 8 bases; junction bases not matched to a gene: 12.

This clonotype was observed a handful of times. J is TRBJ1-6 and V is TRBV12-3 or TRBV12-4; D call uncertain. This CDR3 has 14 amino acids. Trimming cost V 2 bases and J 5 bases, with 7 bases left between them. The CDR3 DNA reads TGTGCCAGCAGTTTATTAGGGAATAATTCACCCCTCCACTTT. Translated: CASSLLGNNSPLHF.

The chain combines TRBV11-2 with TRBJ2-7; tentatively, D is TRBD2 (7 bases). Germline V CDR1 and CDR2: SGHAT, FQNNGV. The V end was cut by 5 bases, the J end by 3 bases, with 20 bases between. This CDR3 spans 16 amino acids. DNA for the CDR3: TGTGCCAGCAGCCGGGACCGTGGGGGGGCCGGCTACGAGCAGTACTTC. Protein product: CASSRDRGGAGYEQYF.

This chain links TRBV2 with TRBJ1-5; 7 bases fit TRBD1. The V and J ends lost 6 bases and 2 bases, in that order; junction bases with no gene match: 4. Germline CDR1 and CDR2: SNHLY and FYNNEI. The CDR3 has 14 residues. The CDR3 loop is CASSKDRGNQPQHF. CDR3 bases: TGTGCCAGCAGCAAAGACAGGGGCAATCAGCCCCAGCATTTT. Together with reference TRBV2 and TRBJ1-5, the CDR3 gives the full variable domain: EPEVTQTPSHQVTQMGQEVILRCVPISNHLYFYWYRQILGQKVEFLVSFYNNEISEKSEIFDDQFSVERPDGSNFTLKIRSTKLEDSAMYFCASSKDRGNQPQHFGDGTRLSIL.

CDR3 sequence: CAISPHGTSYEQYF. CDR3 bases: TGTGCCATCAGTCCCCACGGGACGTCCTACGAGCAGTACTTC. The rearrangement links TRBV10-3 to TRBJ2-7, with D perhaps TRBD1 or TRBD2 (5 bases each). V lost 5 bases to trimming and J lost 1 base, with 12 bases between them. Germline CDR1 and CDR2: ENHRY and SYGVKD. This CDR3 is built from 14 residues.

This clonotype was counted many times. The rearrangement joins TRBV7-2 to TRBJ1-1; D uncertain. V was pared by 0 bases and J by 2 bases, with 10 bases between. The CDR3 is 15 amino acids. Germline V CDR1 and CDR2: SGHTA, FQGNSA. CDR3 amino acids: CASSLASQSNTEAFF. The CDR3 DNA reads TGTGCCAGCAGCTTAGCAAGCCAGTCTAACACTGAAGCTTTCTTT. The full variable domain, completed using reference TRBV7-2 and TRBJ1-1, is GAGVSQSPSNKVTEKGKDVELRCDPISGHTALYWYRQSLGQGLEFLIYFQGNSAPDKSGLPSDRFSAERTGGSVSTLTIQRTQQEDSAVYLCASSLASQSNTEAFFGQGTRLTVV.

This clonotype was counted between two and nine times. The chain carries TRBV11-1 and TRBJ1-2, with TRBD1 matching 7 bases. The V segment lost 5 bases and the J segment 0 bases; nucleotides outside the gene matches: 6. Germline values: CDR1 SGHAT, CDR2 FQDESV (reference sequence). The CDR3 runs 15 residues. The CDR3 bases are TGTGCCAGCAGCACTCGGACAGGCACTAACTATGGCTACACCTTC. As protein: CASSTRTGTNYGYTF.

The gene calls are TRBV5-4 and TRBJ2-1, with a tentative D call TRBD2 (5 bases). The germline gives CDR1 SGHNT, CDR2 YYREEE (reference sequence). Trimming pared 4 bases from V and 5 bases from J, leaving 10 bases between. The CDR3 runs 13 residues. The CDR3 reads CASSLLVHNEQFF. The CDR3 coding sequence is TGTGCCAGCAGCCTACTAGTGCACAATGAGCAGTTCTTC. The full variable domain, completed using reference TRBV5-4 and TRBJ2-1, is ETGVTQSPTHLIKTRGQQVTLRCSSQSGHNTVSWYQQALGQGPQFIFQYYREEENGRGNFPPRFSGLQFPNYSSELNVNALELDDSALYLCASSLLVHNEQFFGPGTRLTVL.

This chain uses TRBV7-2 with TRBJ2-7; the match to TRBD2 covers 9 bases. CDR1 and CDR2 (germline): SGHTA, FQGNSA. With 3 bases clipped from V and 7 bases from J, the junction kept 7 bases outside the gene matches. The CDR3 loop spans 14 amino acids. CDR3 DNA sequence: TGTGCCAGCAGCTTGCGGGGGGGCGGGATGGAGCAGTACTTC. Protein product: CASSLRGGGMEQYF.

This clonotype was picked up a small number of times. This rearrangement joins TRBV10-1 to TRBJ2-1; 10 nucleotides align to TRBD2. Trimming at V came to 8 bases and at J to 9 bases, leaving 10 bases not matched to a gene. This CDR3 spans 14 amino acids. The germline CDR1 and CDR2 sequences are WNHNN and SYGVQD (reference sequence). The CDR3 protein is CASSAGGPVGEQFF. In DNA form, the CDR3 reads TGCGCCAGCTCAGCGGGAGGGCCCGTCGGTGAGCAGTTCTTC.

CDR3 bases: TGTGCCAGCAGTGATGTAAGCGCCGAGCAGTACTTC. This translates into CASSDVSAEQYF. The chain employs TRBV2 and TRBJ2-7; D gene ambiguous. This CDR3 is 12 amino acids long. The V and J ends lost 3 bases and 6 bases respectively, with 9 bases between them. Germline values: CDR1 SNHLY, CDR2 FYNNEI. The full variable domain, in which reference TRBV2 and TRBJ2-7 provide the parts outside the CDR3, is EPEVTQTPSHQVTQMGQEVILRCVPISNHLYFYWYRQILGQKVEFLVSFYNNEISEKSEIFDDQFSVERPDGSNFTLKIRSTKLEDSAMYFCASSDVSAEQYFGPGTRLTVT.

V gene TRBV5-1 combines with J gene TRBJ2-2; no clear D. In germline, CDR1 is SGHRS, CDR2 YFSETQ. This CDR3 is built from 16 residues. With 2 bases removed from V and 5 bases from J, the gap between germline ends came to 16 bases. CDR3 protein: CASSFIDVFRTGELFF. CDR3 in DNA: TGCGCCAGCAGCTTCATAGACGTATTTAGGACCGGGGAGCTGTTTTTT. Looking up the rest from reference TRBV5-1 and TRBJ2-2 gives the full variable domain: KAGVTQTPRYLIKTRGQQVTLSCSPISGHRSVSWYQQTPGQGLQFLFEYFSETQRNKGNFPGRFSGRQFSNSRSEMNVSTLELGDSALYLCASSFIDVFRTGELFFGEGSRLTVL.

This clonotype was observed a handful of times. The rearrangement uses TRBV11-3 and TRBJ2-1; D gene uncertain. Germline V gene sequence: CDR1 SGHNT, CDR2 YENEEA. The CDR3 totals 12 residues. Between the trimmed V and J ends, which lost 4 bases and 9 bases, there was a span of 10 bases. The CDR3 here is CASSSNSGEQFF. DNA of the CDR3: TGTGCCAGCAGCTCCAATTCAGGTGAGCAGTTCTTC.

The rearrangement uses TRBV9 and TRBJ1-6; D gene unclear. The CDR3 has 17 residues. Germline CDR1 SGDLS, CDR2 YYNGEE. Trimming pared 0 bases from V and 7 bases from J, leaving 17 bases between. The CDR3 coding sequence is TGTGCCAGCAGCGTAGAGGCCCTTTCCTCGGTAAATTCACCCCTCCACTTT. Residues: CASSVEALSSVNSPLHF. Supplemented by reference TRBV9 and TRBJ1-6, the full variable domain reads DSGVTQTPKHLITATGQRVTLRCSPRSGDLSVYWYQQSLDQGLQFLIQYYNGEERAKGNILERFSAQQFPDLHSELNLSSLELGDSALYFCASSVEALSSVNSPLHFGNGTRLTVT.

The chain couples TRBV6-5 to TRBJ1-2, with D tentatively TRBD1 (6 bases). The CDR3 extends over 15 amino acids. V was clipped by 4 bases and J by 2 bases, with 14 bases between them. Germline V gene lookup returns CDR1 MNHEY and CDR2 SVGAGI. For the CDR3, the DNA is TGTGCCAGCAGTTGGGGGGGCGCCTCGAACTATGGCTACACCTTC. Translated: CASSWGGASNYGYTF.

The chain joins TRBV20-1 to TRBJ2-7; tentative D call: TRBD2 (6 bases). Germline CDR1 and CDR2: DFQATT and SNEGSKA (reference sequence). The ends were cut back, 6 bases at V and 6 bases at J, with 12 bases in the middle. This CDR3 is 11 amino acids long. In DNA, the CDR3 is TGCAGTGCGGAGGGGCAGGGCGAGCAGTACTTC. The encoded protein is CSAEGQGEQYF.